The 18 T cell receptor beta chains below were found in one sample sequenced in a study of CD8 T cells in Susac syndrome. Random hexamers were used to reverse transcribe an amount of about 0.45 to 1 ug RNA. Via MiXCR, TCRdb re-called the immunoSEQ multiplex PCR reads, giving one row per CDR3 protein. Of a few hundred thousand distinct CDR3 sequences listed, approximately 95% are singletons. The sample comprised CD4+ T cells from PBMCs. The receptors here all came from a human donor with multiple sclerosis.

The rearrangement uses TRBV18 and TRBJ2-7; perhaps TRBD2 as D (5 bases). The CDR3 length is 16 residues. V was shortened by 1 base and J by 3 bases, with 16 bases between the two germline ends. Germline V gene sequence: CDR1 KGHSH, CDR2 LQKENI. The CDR3 here is CASSPLASRIDYEQYF. As DNA, the CDR3 is TGTGCCAGCTCACCACTCGCTAGCCGTATCGACTACGAGCAGTACTTC.

The chain carries TRBV2 and TRBJ2-1; 11 bases map to TRBD2. With 4 bases clipped from V and 3 bases from J, the junction kept 5 bases outside the gene matches. Per the germline V gene, CDR1 is SNHLY and CDR2 is FYNNEI. The CDR3 runs to 16 residues. In nucleotides, the CDR3 is TGTGCCAGCAGTGTGGGACTAGCGGCAGACTACAATGAGCAGTTCTTC. Translation: CASSVGLAADYNEQFF.

The J gene is TRBJ1-2, the V gene TRBV5-1; possible D gene TRBD1, 5 bases. Germline CDR1 SGHRS, CDR2 YFSETQ. This CDR3 is 14 amino acids long. The V end lost 4 bases, the J end lost 2 bases, and 12 bases lay between the germline ends. The CDR3 DNA reads TGCGCCAGCAGCCCAATACAGGAAAACTATGGCTACACCTTC. It encodes CASSPIQENYGYTF.

V and J are TRBV12-3 or TRBV12-4 and TRBJ2-7; D is ambiguous. V gave up 6 bases and J gave up 9 bases, with 12 bases separating them. This CDR3 has 11 residues. The CDR3: CASSTRSVQYF. Here the CDR3 DNA reads TGTGCCAGCAGCACGAGGAGCGTGCAGTACTTC.

The chain links TRBV29-1 to TRBJ2-3; D ambiguous. This CDR3 is 15 amino acids long. V dropped 4 bases and J dropped 2 bases, with 16 bases sitting between them. Looked up from germline, CDR1 is SQVTM and CDR2 is ANQGSEA. The DNA of the CDR3 is TGCAGCGTTGTATGGTATGGCGGAGCCACAGATACGCAGTATTTT. Amino acid sequence: CSVVWYGGATDTQYF.

J is TRBJ2-2 and V is TRBV5-4; D unclear. Germline CDR1 SGHNT, CDR2 YYREEE (reference sequence). V was cut by 0 bases and J by 7 bases, with 4 bases left in between. The CDR3 is made up of 12 amino acids. CDR3 protein: CASSLANGELFF. CDR3 in DNA: TGTGCCAGCAGCTTGGCCAACGGGGAGCTGTTTTTT.

The chain couples TRBV30 to TRBJ1-5; TRBD1 is a possible D gene (5 bases). Trimming removed 0 bases from V and 6 bases from J, with 6 bases in between. Germline V gene sequence: CDR1 GTSNPN, CDR2 SVGIG (reference sequence). The CDR3 totals 12 residues. CDR3 DNA sequence: TGTGCCTGGAGTGTAGGGGTTCAGCCCCAGCATTTT. It encodes CAWSVGVQPQHF.

The chain employs TRBV29-1 and TRBJ2-3; 15 bases agree with TRBD2. The length of the CDR3 is 16 residues. The germline gives CDR1 SQVTM, CDR2 ANQGSEA. After removal of 6 bases from V and 9 bases from J, the junction contained 13 bases not matched to a gene. In DNA, the CDR3 is TGCAGCGTACTCGCGGAGGGACTAGCGGGAGGTCTAACGCAGTATTTT. This translates into CSVLAEGLAGGLTQYF.

The rearrangement links TRBV20-1 to TRBJ2-7; D may be TRBD2 (5 bases). There are 15 residues in the CDR3. Germline CDR1 reads DFQATT; CDR2 reads SNEGSKA (reference sequence). V was trimmed by 3 bases and J by 4 bases, leaving 19 bases between them. The CDR3 region has the DNA TGCAGTGCTAGCACCCACCGGGGATCTAGGTACGAGCAGTACTTC. Translated, it gives CSASTHRGSRYEQYF.

CDR3 nucleotides: TGTGCCAGTAGTATAGGGGGGACGGCCAATGGCTACACCTTC. Translating gives CASSIGGTANGYTF. The chain uses TRBV19 and TRBJ1-2; perhaps TRBD1 as D (5 bases). This CDR3 contains 14 residues. Germline CDR1 and CDR2: LNHDA and SQIVND (reference sequence). Trimming pared 1 base from V and 6 bases from J, leaving 12 bases between. The whole variable domain, filled in from reference TRBV19 and TRBJ1-2, reads DGGITQSPKYLFRKEGQNVTLSCEQNLNHDAMYWYRQDPGQGLRLIYYSQIVNDFQKGDIAEGYSVSREKKESFPLTVTSAQKNPTAFYLCASSIGGTANGYTFGSGTRLTVV.

This chain connects TRBV7-9 to TRBJ2-6, with 8 bases identical to TRBD1. Trimming took 0 bases from V and 4 from J; bases not matched to a gene: 2. Germline CDR1 reads SEHNR; CDR2 reads FQNEAQ (reference sequence). The CDR3 runs to 16 residues. The CDR3 spells CASSLATGVGANVLTF. Here the CDR3 DNA reads TGTGCCAGCAGCTTAGCGACAGGGGTAGGGGCCAACGTCCTGACTTTC.

V is TRBV4-2 and J is TRBJ2-7; possible D gene TRBD1, 5 bases. Trimming cost V 0 bases and J 6 bases, with 12 bases left between them. This CDR3 contains 14 residues. Germline assignment: CDR1 LGHNA and CDR2 YNFKEQ. CDR3: CASSQDPRVREQYF. The DNA for the CDR3 is TGTGCCAGCAGCCAAGATCCCAGGGTTCGCGAGCAGTACTTC.

The CDR3 coding sequence is TGCAGTGCTAGGGTACTAGCGGGAGTCTACAATGAGCAGTTCTTC. This codes for CSARVLAGVYNEQFF. The J gene is TRBJ2-1, the V gene TRBV20-1, with 11 bases lining up with TRBD2. From germline, CDR1 is DFQATT and CDR2 SNEGSKA (reference sequence). CDR3 size: 15 residues. V trimming: 3 bases; J trimming: 3 bases; junction bases outside the gene matches: 4.

V is TRBV30 and J is TRBJ1-5; weak D call: TRBD1 (5 bases). Trimming shortened V by 4 bases and J by 8 bases, and 15 bases separated the two germline ends. Germline assignment: CDR1 GTSNPN and CDR2 SVGIG (reference sequence). This CDR3 region has 13 residues. The CDR3 is CAWNEGPREPQHF. DNA for the CDR3: TGTGCCTGGAATGAGGGGCCCAGGGAGCCCCAGCATTTT. Full variable domain (outside the CDR3, taken from reference TRBV30 and TRBJ1-5): SQTIHQWPATLVQPVGSPLSLECTVEGTSNPNLYWYRQAAGRGLQLLFYSVGIGQISSEVPQNLSASRPQDRQFILSSKKLLLSDSGFYLCAWNEGPREPQHFGDGTRLSIL.

This chain connects TRBV5-1 to TRBJ1-2, with D possibly matching TRBD1 (5 bases). The CDR3 spans 14 residues. V was clipped by 7 bases and J by 1 base, with 14 bases between them. The germline V gene encodes CDR1 SGHRS and CDR2 YFSETQ. The CDR3: CASGTGTYNYGYTF. In DNA, the CDR3 is TGCGCCAGCGGGACCGGGACCTATAACTATGGCTACACCTTC.

The chain uses TRBV9 and TRBJ1-1; 9 positions match TRBD1. CDR1 and CDR2 from the germline V gene are SGDLS and YYNGEE. Trimming at V came to 4 bases and at J to 3 bases, leaving 7 bases not matched to a gene. This CDR3 is 15 amino acids long. CDR3 sequence: CASSPNRGQYTEAFF. CDR3 DNA sequence: TGTGCCAGCAGCCCTAACAGGGGGCAATACACTGAAGCTTTCTTT.

The chain employs TRBV30 and TRBJ1-2; TRBD1 aligns across 11 bases. The CDR3 sequence is 16 residues long. The trim removed 3 bases at V and 6 bases at J, leaving 12 bases unmatched. Germline CDR1 is GTSNPN and CDR2 is SVGIG (reference sequence). The CDR3 sequence is CAWRDPGTGGWDGYTF. The CDR3 DNA sequence: TGTGCCTGGAGGGATCCCGGGACAGGGGGTTGGGATGGCTACACCTTC.

The V call is TRBV24-1, the J call TRBJ1-2; D is unresolved. V was trimmed by 4 bases and J by 8 bases, leaving 19 bases between them. Germline V CDR1 and CDR2: KGHDR, SFDVKD. The CDR3 is made up of 15 amino acids. The DNA of the CDR3 is TGTGCCACCAGTGACCCCTTCGGGGAGGGCGGCGGCTACACCTTC. It codes for CATSDPFGEGGGYTF.